The 18 T cell receptor beta chains listed next were all sequenced from one sample in a study of blood T cell repertoires in COVID-19. This table comes from immunoSEQ multiplex PCR, and its TCRdb copy is limited to in-frame clones, with some not included. The profile shows around 280,000 clones, around 88% of them singletons. The sequenced sample was peripheral blood. These receptors came from a woman aged 25-40 years who had recovered from COVID-19.

V is TRBV19 and J is TRBJ2-1, with D perhaps TRBD2 (6 bases). Germline V gives CDR1 LNHDA, CDR2 SQIVND (reference sequence). The CDR3 is made up of 16 amino acids. With 5 bases removed from V and 5 bases from J, the gap between germline ends came to 19 bases. CDR3 sequence (DNA): TGTGCCAGTAGTCCTCGACGGGCGGGAATAAACAATGAGCAGTTCTTC. It yields the protein CASSPRRAGINNEQFF.

V and J are TRBV18 and TRBJ1-6; TRBD1 agrees at 9 bases. The CDR3 extends over 15 amino acids. V gave up 2 bases and J gave up 6 bases; unmatched junction bases: 2. In germline, CDR1 is KGHSH, CDR2 LQKENI. The CDR3 loop reads CASSPGGQGNSPLHF. CDR3 DNA sequence: TGTGCCAGCTCACCAGGGGGACAGGGTAATTCACCCCTCCACTTT.

The chain couples TRBV24-1 to TRBJ2-3; TRBD1 matches 8 bases. The J segment lost 6 bases and the V segment lost 5 bases, leaving 3 bases of the junction unmatched. Germline CDR1 KGHDR, CDR2 SFDVKD. CDR3 length: 13 residues. CDR3 nucleotides: TGTGCCACCAGTGCGACAGGGGTGGATACGCAGTATTTT. It codes for CATSATGVDTQYF.

V gene TRBV5-1 combines with J gene TRBJ2-2, with TRBD1 matching 8 bases. V trimming: 6 bases; J trimming: 5 bases; junction bases outside the gene matches: 12. CDR1 is SGHRS, CDR2 YFSETQ, per germline. The CDR3 is 16 residues long. CDR3 loop: CASKFPGQGNTGELFF. CDR3 coding DNA: TGCGCCAGCAAGTTTCCCGGACAGGGAAATACCGGGGAGCTGTTTTTT.

The rearrangement joins TRBV10-1 to TRBJ2-1; 12 bases are a match to TRBD2. Germline V gene sequence: CDR1 WNHNN, CDR2 SYGVQD (reference sequence). The V and J ends lost 5 bases and 4 bases, in that order; junction bases with no gene match: 6. This CDR3 region has 16 residues. The CDR3 region has the DNA TGCGCCAGCAGTATCACCGGGACTAGCGGGTACAATGAGCAGTTCTTC. Residues: CASSITGTSGYNEQFF.

CDR3 coding DNA: TGTGCCAGCAGCTTAGACGGCGGGTGGGATGAGCAGTTCTTC. Translation: CASSLDGGWDEQFF. The chain carries TRBV11-2 and TRBJ2-1; possible D gene TRBD2, 5 bases. Trimming cost V 0 bases and J 8 bases, with 11 bases left between them. Per germline, CDR1 SGHAT and CDR2 FQNNGV. The CDR3 covers 14 residues.

This chain connects TRBV27 to TRBJ2-3; no firm D call. The CDR3 runs 15 residues. In germline, CDR1 is MNHEY, CDR2 SMNVEV (reference sequence). V lost 6 bases, J lost 2 bases, and 15 bases lay in between. CDR3 bases: TGTGCCAGCAGAAGTTCCAGGATAAACACAGATACGCAGTATTTT. Translated, it gives CASRSSRINTDTQYF.

The V and J genes are TRBV7-9 and TRBJ2-1; D perhaps matches TRBD1 (6 bases). This CDR3 contains 12 residues. V shed 6 bases and J shed 15 bases, with 18 bases lying between them. Germline lookup yields CDR1 SEHNR and CDR2 FQNEAQ (reference sequence). As DNA, the CDR3 is TGTGCCAGCAGGTCCACGGACAGTATGATGTTCTTC. It encodes CASRSTDSMMFF.

V is TRBV12-3 or TRBV12-4 and J is TRBJ2-1; D ambiguous. V lost 3 bases and J lost 4, with 7 bases in between. The CDR3 spans 13 residues. This CDR3 is CASSLIGYNEQFF. In DNA, the CDR3 is TGTGCCAGCAGTTTGATCGGGTACAATGAGCAGTTCTTC.

The gene calls are TRBV5-6 and TRBJ2-7; 10 bases are shared with TRBD1. Germline loops: CDR1 SGHDT, CDR2 YYEEEE. This CDR3 has 16 amino acids. V shed 4 bases, J shed 0 bases, and the junction held 7 bases outside the gene matches. CDR3 loop: CASSTGQGGISYEQYF. CDR3 nucleotide sequence: TGTGCCAGCAGCACCGGACAGGGGGGGATCTCCTACGAGCAGTACTTC.

This clone was seen only once. The chain has TRBV30 and TRBJ1-3, with 11 bases lining up with TRBD1. The germline V gene encodes CDR1 GTSNPN and CDR2 SVGIG (reference sequence). With V trimmed by 2 bases and J by 6 bases, 6 bases remained unmatched. There are 15 residues in the CDR3. The CDR3 sequence: CAWSNPGQGENTIYF. The CDR3 DNA follows: TGTGCCTGGAGTAACCCGGGACAGGGGGAAAACACCATATATTTT.

The chain recombines TRBV7-9 with TRBJ2-7; weak D call: TRBD1 (6 bases). CDR1 and CDR2 (germline): SEHNR, FQNEAQ (reference sequence). The CDR3 has 14 amino acids. The germline V and J ends were trimmed by 5 bases and 7 bases, with 18 bases remaining between them. For the CDR3, the DNA is TGTGCCAGCAGCGGAGAGGGGGTGTTGAATGAGCAGTACTTC. This codes for CASSGEGVLNEQYF.

The rearrangement links TRBV18 to TRBJ2-1; 8 nucleotides line up with TRBD2. The V gene end was trimmed by 3 bases and the J gene end by 5 bases; junction bases not matched to a gene: 9. Germline V CDR1 and CDR2: KGHSH, LQKENI. The CDR3 is 16 amino acids. The CDR3 is CASSPALRGGDNEQFF. The CDR3 DNA reads TGTGCCAGCTCACCTGCTCTCCGGGGGGGTGACAATGAGCAGTTCTTC. Together with reference TRBV18 and TRBJ2-1, the CDR3 gives the full variable domain: NAGVMQNPRHLVRRRGQEARLRCSPMKGHSHVYWYRQLPEEGLKFMVYLQKENIIDESGMPKERFSAEFPKEGPSILRIQQVVRGDSAAYFCASSPALRGGDNEQFFGPGTRLTVL.

The chain joins TRBV27 to TRBJ2-7; TRBD1 agrees at 12 bases. This CDR3 is 15 amino acids long. The germline V gene encodes CDR1 MNHEY and CDR2 SMNVEV (reference sequence). The J segment lost 2 bases and the V segment lost 2 bases, leaving 1 base of the junction unmatched. This CDR3 is CASSLGTGGAYEQYF. CDR3 DNA sequence: TGTGCCAGCAGTTTAGGGACAGGGGGCGCCTACGAGCAGTACTTC.

The chain has TRBV7-9 and TRBJ1-2, with a tentative D call TRBD1 (6 bases). Germline V lookup: CDR1 SEHNR, CDR2 FQNEAQ (reference sequence). Trimming took 2 bases from V and 9 from J, leaving 19 bases between them. The CDR3 has 15 amino acids. CDR3: CASSLTAQQGLSYTF. CDR3 in DNA: TGTGCCAGCAGCTTAACCGCACAGCAGGGGCTGAGCTACACCTTC. Full variable domain (outside the CDR3, taken from reference TRBV7-9 and TRBJ1-2): DTGVSQNPRHKITKRGQNVTFRCDPISEHNRLYWYRQTLGQGPEFLTYFQNEAQLEKSRLLSDRFSAERPKGSFSTLEIQRTEQGDSAMYLCASSLTAQQGLSYTFGSGTRLTVV.

This rearrangement joins TRBV14 to TRBJ2-1; TRBD2 aligns across 12 bases. Germline lookup yields CDR1 SGHDN and CDR2 FVKESK. The CDR3 totals 17 residues. Trimming at V came to 0 bases and at J to 6 bases, leaving 6 bases not matched to a gene. The CDR3 region has the DNA TGTGCCAGCAGCCAAGATCTAGCGGGAGGGCCTGGCAATGAGCAGTTCTTC. It translates to CASSQDLAGGPGNEQFF.

A single count supports this clone. The rearrangement joins TRBV7-8 to TRBJ1-2; perhaps TRBD1 as D (6 bases). The CDR3 sequence is 13 residues long. The germline gives CDR1 SGHVS, CDR2 FQNEAQ. The V gene lost 5 bases and the J gene lost 5 bases, with 12 bases spanning the gap. The CDR3 spells CASSPDSYYGYTF. DNA for the CDR3: TGTGCCAGCAGCCCGGACAGTTATTATGGCTACACCTTC.

The gene calls are TRBV27 and TRBJ2-7; 9 bases line up with TRBD2. The trim removed 8 bases at V and 2 bases at J, leaving 10 bases unmatched. Per the germline V gene, CDR1 is MNHEY and CDR2 is SMNVEV (reference sequence). This CDR3 comprises 15 residues. Here the CDR3 DNA reads TGTGCCAGCGGACCGCTAGCGGGAAACCCCTACGAGCAGTACTTC. Amino acid sequence: CASGPLAGNPYEQYF.